One sample yielded the 18 T cell receptor beta chains listed below, sequenced in a study of blood T cell repertoires in COVID-19. The protocol was immunoSEQ multiplex PCR, while the TCRdb copy is restricted to in-frame clones and leaves out a portion. The sample holds just over 60,000 clones, around 80% seen once. Sequenced material: peripheral blood. Receptors originate from a woman over 75 with active or convalescent COVID-19.

The V call is TRBV5-5, the J call TRBJ2-1; weak D call: TRBD2 (5 bases). The CDR3 is 16 residues long. Looked up from germline, CDR1 is SGHKS and CDR2 is YYEKEE (reference sequence). The V end lost 3 bases, the J end lost 0 bases, and 13 bases lay between the germline ends. CDR3 nucleotides: TGTGCCAGCAGCTCTGGACTGGCGAGCTCCTACAATGAGCAGTTCTTC. Amino acids: CASSSGLASSYNEQFF. Full variable domain (outside the CDR3, taken from reference TRBV5-5 and TRBJ2-1): DAGVTQSPTHLIKTRGQQVTLRCSPISGHKSVSWYQQVLGQGPQFIFQYYEKEERGRGNFPDRFSARQFPNYSSELNVNALLLGDSALYLCASSSGLASSYNEQFFGPGTRLTVL.

The chain links TRBV9 to TRBJ1-1; the D gene is possibly TRBD1 (5 bases). The CDR3 covers 13 residues. The ends were cut back, 1 base at V and 7 bases at J, with 11 bases in the middle. Germline CDR1 SGDLS, CDR2 YYNGEE. The CDR3 reads CASSVSNGGEAFF. CDR3 nucleotides: TGTGCCAGCAGCGTATCAAACGGGGGTGAAGCTTTCTTT.

The genes are TRBV6-5 and TRBJ1-1; D remains unclear. CDR1 is MNHEY and CDR2 is SVGAGI in the germline V gene. The V and J ends lost 5 bases and 1 base respectively, with 5 bases between them. This CDR3 has 12 amino acids. CDR3 bases: TGTGCCAGCAGTCGACAGAACACTGAAGCTTTCTTT. This translates into CASSRQNTEAFF.

Written as DNA, the CDR3 is TGTGCCAGCAGTGACGCTAGCGTGGCTGAGCAGTTCTTC. Translated, it gives CASSDASVAEQFF. The chain couples TRBV2 to TRBJ2-1, with D possibly TRBD2 on 6 matching bases. Trimming removed 3 bases from V and 9 bases from J, with 12 bases in between. The CDR3 totals 13 residues. The germline gives CDR1 SNHLY, CDR2 FYNNEI.

The V gene is TRBV3-1 (or the pseudogene TRBV3-2), the J gene TRBJ1-1, with D unclear. Germline CDR1 and CDR2: LGHDT and YNNKEL (reference sequence). The length of the CDR3 is 14 residues. V gave up 0 bases and J gave up 5 bases, with 10 bases separating them. The CDR3 is CASSQDLGETEAFF. CDR3 sequence (DNA): TGTGCCAGCAGCCAAGATCTTGGGGAGACTGAAGCTTTCTTT.

J is TRBJ1-1 and V is TRBV7-2; 7 nucleotides line up with TRBD1. Germline lookup yields CDR1 SGHTA and CDR2 FQGNSA. The CDR3 totals 15 residues. The V segment lost 5 bases and the J segment 4 bases; nucleotides outside the gene matches: 10. CDR3: CASSLQTGTGTEAFF. The CDR3, as DNA: TGTGCCAGCAGCCTCCAGACAGGGACGGGCACTGAAGCTTTCTTT.

V usage is TRBV9 and J usage is TRBJ1-1, with D unclear. The germline V gene encodes CDR1 SGDLS and CDR2 YYNGEE. The V gene lost 0 bases and the J gene lost 3 bases, with 6 bases spanning the gap. This CDR3 contains 13 residues. CDR3 in amino acids: CASSVGGDTEAFF. In DNA form, the CDR3 reads TGTGCCAGCAGCGTAGGCGGTGACACTGAAGCTTTCTTT.

The chain couples TRBV7-9 to TRBJ1-1; D is uncertain. V shed 4 bases and J shed 5 bases, with 17 bases lying between them. This CDR3 has 15 amino acids. CDR1 is SEHNR and CDR2 is FQNEAQ in the germline V gene (reference sequence). CDR3 bases: TGTGCCAGCAGCTCGCCTTTGAGAGGGTGGACTGAAGCTTTCTTT. It yields the protein CASSSPLRGWTEAFF.

This clone has more than one count but fewer than ten. This rearrangement joins TRBV6-5 to TRBJ1-2, with 8 nucleotides matching TRBD1. This CDR3 has 15 amino acids. Trimming cost V 8 bases and J 5 bases; bases outside gene matches: 13. In germline, CDR1 is MNHEY, CDR2 SVGAGI. The CDR3 sequence is CASSDLGTGGYGYTF. The DNA for the CDR3 is TGTGCCAGCTCCGACCTTGGGACAGGCGGATATGGCTACACCTTC.

The rearrangement joins TRBV11-2 to TRBJ1-4; TRBD1 might be the D (6 bases). There are 15 residues in the CDR3. Trimming removed 5 bases from V and 4 bases from J, with 14 bases in between. The germline V gene has CDR1 SGHAT and CDR2 FQNNGV. The DNA for the CDR3 is TGTGCCAGCAGCCCAGGACAGACTTATAATGAAAAACTGTTTTTT. This codes for CASSPGQTYNEKLFF.

This clone was picked up a small number of times. This chain uses TRBV5-1 with TRBJ2-5; 7 bases are shared with TRBD1. J gave up 5 bases and V 8 bases, and 12 bases lay outside the gene matches. The V gene's germline CDR1 is SGHRS and CDR2 YFSETQ. This CDR3 is built from 14 residues. The CDR3 nucleotides read TGCGCCAGTCGTTCGCGGACAGGTCCGGAGACCCAGTACTTC. It codes for CASRSRTGPETQYF.

This clone was detected only once. The chain combines TRBV25-1 with TRBJ2-4, with 9 bases that match TRBD1. CDR3 length: 13 amino acids. Germline V gene lookup returns CDR1 MGHDK and CDR2 SYGVNS. Trimming at V came to 4 bases and at J to 14 bases, leaving 9 bases not matched to a gene. The CDR3 DNA is TGTGCCAGCAGTGGTCGGGGCGGACAGGGGAAGTACTTC. Protein sequence: CASSGRGGQGKYF.

The chain carries TRBV7-3 and TRBJ2-3, with 11 bases aligning to TRBD2. J lost 7 bases, V lost 5 bases, and 5 bases had no gene match. Germline V gene data show CDR1 as SGHTA and CDR2 as FQGTGA. The CDR3 sequence is 14 residues long. The CDR3 spells CASSPTSGGNTQYF. CDR3 nucleotide sequence: TGTGCCAGCAGCCCCACTAGCGGGGGAAATACGCAGTATTTT.

This chain joins TRBV10-3 and TRBJ1-1, with TRBD1 matching over 7 bases. Germline CDR1 is ENHRY and CDR2 is SYGVKD. V lost 0 bases and J lost 5; bases outside the gene matches: 3. This CDR3 is 14 amino acids long. The CDR3 coding sequence is TGTGCCATCAGTGAGTCGACAGGGAGGACTGAAGCTTTCTTT. As protein: CAISESTGRTEAFF.

The chain combines TRBV7-2 with TRBJ1-5; D gene uncertain. This CDR3 has 15 amino acids. Germline CDR1 SGHTA, CDR2 FQGNSA. V lost 2 bases, J lost 1 base, and 9 bases lay in between. The CDR3 DNA reads as TGTGCCAGCAGCTTAACCGGTACCAGCAATCAGCCCCAGCATTTT. Its translation: CASSLTGTSNQPQHF.

This clone was recorded a few times. This chain links TRBV18 with TRBJ2-2; tentatively, D is TRBD1 (5 bases). V was pared by 6 bases and J by 4 bases, with 15 bases between. Germline CDR1 is KGHSH and CDR2 is LQKENI. CDR3 length equals 15 residues. This chain's CDR3 is CASSWGQGVTGELFF. The CDR3 nucleotides are TGTGCCAGCTCGTGGGGCCAAGGGGTCACCGGGGAGCTGTTTTTT.

This chain connects TRBV6-5 to TRBJ2-2, with no clear D. V lost 6 bases and J 9 bases, leaving 11 bases between the germline ends. Germline V lookup: CDR1 MNHEY, CDR2 SVGAGI. The CDR3 is 12 residues long. CDR3 sequence reads: CASRYRSRELFF. The CDR3 DNA reads as TGTGCCAGCAGATACAGAAGCCGGGAGCTGTTTTTT.

The gene calls are TRBV6-1 and TRBJ1-1; no firm D call. Trimming took off 1 base at V and 2 bases at J, with 8 bases between the two ends. The V gene's germline CDR1 is MNHNS and CDR2 SASEGT. This CDR3 region has 14 residues. Here the CDR3 reads CASSEGRKNTEAFF. As DNA, the CDR3 is TGTGCCAGCAGTGAAGGGCGGAAAAACACTGAAGCTTTCTTT.